This T cell receptor (beta chain) emerged from a study of T cells in Graves' hyperthyroidism and ophthalmopathy. Diagnoses rested on clinical symptoms, serum thyroxine and TRAb, thyroid ultrasound and orbital computed tomography. Study observations and caveats: The blood repertoire included most of the expanded thyroid clonotypes above 0.001.

Germline CDR1 is MNHEY and CDR2 is SVGAGI. The CDR3 has 13 residues. The V end lost 2 bases, the J end lost 1 base, and 3 bases lay between the germline ends. A remark on this clonotype: What it binds is not known.

TCR beta CDR3 regions were amplified from RNA. A first-round RT-PCR of the TCR CDR3 used the HTBI primer set. MiXCR was run by TCRdb on the multiplex PCR reads, yielding one entry per CDR3 protein. The table shows about 200,000 distinct CDR3 sequences, with roughly a sixth occurring only once. The sequenced material came from blood. The chain combines TRBV6-5 with TRBJ1-5, with D unresolved. The clonotype originates from a woman in her 50s with Graves' hyperthyroidism. The CDR3 reads CASSYKSNQPQHF. The CDR3, as DNA: TGTGCCAGCAGTTACAAGAGCAATCAGCCCCAGCATTTT.